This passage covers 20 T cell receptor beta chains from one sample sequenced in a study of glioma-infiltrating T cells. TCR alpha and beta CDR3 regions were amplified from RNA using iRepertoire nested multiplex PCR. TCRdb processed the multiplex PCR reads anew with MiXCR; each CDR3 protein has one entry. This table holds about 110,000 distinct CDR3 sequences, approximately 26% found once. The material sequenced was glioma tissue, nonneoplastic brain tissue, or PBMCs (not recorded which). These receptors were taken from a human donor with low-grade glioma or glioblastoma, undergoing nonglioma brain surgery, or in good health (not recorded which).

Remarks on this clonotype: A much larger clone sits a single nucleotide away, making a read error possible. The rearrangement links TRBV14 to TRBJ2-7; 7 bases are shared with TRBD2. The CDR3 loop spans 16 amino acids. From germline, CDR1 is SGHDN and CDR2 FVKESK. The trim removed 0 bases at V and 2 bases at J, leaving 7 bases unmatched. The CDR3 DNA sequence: TGTGCCAGCAGCCAAGAGCTCACTAGCGATACCTACGAGCAGTACTTC. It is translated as CASSQELTSDTYEQYF.

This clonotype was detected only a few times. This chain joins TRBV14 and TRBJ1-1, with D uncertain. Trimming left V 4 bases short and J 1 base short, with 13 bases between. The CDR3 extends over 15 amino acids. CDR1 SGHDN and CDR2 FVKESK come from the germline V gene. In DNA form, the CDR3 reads TGTGCCAGCAGCCCACAAGTGCACCCGAACACTGAAGCTTTCTTT. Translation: CASSPQVHPNTEAFF.

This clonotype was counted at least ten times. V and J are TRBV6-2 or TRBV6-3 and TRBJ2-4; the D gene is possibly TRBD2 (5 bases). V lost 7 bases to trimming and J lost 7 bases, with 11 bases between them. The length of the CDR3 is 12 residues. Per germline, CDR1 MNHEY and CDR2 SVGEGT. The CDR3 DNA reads TGTGCCAGCACCGCCCCGGGGAACATTCAGTACTTC. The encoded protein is CASTAPGNIQYF.

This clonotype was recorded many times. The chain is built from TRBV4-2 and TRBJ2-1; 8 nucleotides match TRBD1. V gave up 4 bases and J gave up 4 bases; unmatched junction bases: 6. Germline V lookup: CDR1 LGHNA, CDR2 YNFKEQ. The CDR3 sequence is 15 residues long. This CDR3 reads CASSPGQAGYNEQFF. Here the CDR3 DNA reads TGTGCCAGCAGCCCGGGACAGGCAGGTTACAATGAGCAGTTCTTC.

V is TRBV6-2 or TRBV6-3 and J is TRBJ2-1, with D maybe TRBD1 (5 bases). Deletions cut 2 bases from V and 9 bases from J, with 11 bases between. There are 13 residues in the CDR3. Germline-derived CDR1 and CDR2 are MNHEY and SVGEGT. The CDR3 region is CASSYQGTTEQFF. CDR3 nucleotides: TGTGCCAGCAGTTACCAGGGAACCACTGAGCAGTTCTTC.

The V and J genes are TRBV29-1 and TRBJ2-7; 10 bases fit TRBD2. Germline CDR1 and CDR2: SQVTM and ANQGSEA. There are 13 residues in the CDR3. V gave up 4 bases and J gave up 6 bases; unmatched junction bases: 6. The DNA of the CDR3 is TGCAGCGTTGCGGCTAGCGGGAGTTTCGAGCAGTACTTC. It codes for CSVAASGSFEQYF.

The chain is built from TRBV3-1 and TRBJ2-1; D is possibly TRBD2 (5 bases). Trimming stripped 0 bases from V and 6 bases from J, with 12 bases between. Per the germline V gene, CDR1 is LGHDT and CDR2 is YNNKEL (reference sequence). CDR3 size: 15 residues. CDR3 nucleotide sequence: TGTGCCAGCAGCCAAGATCGGAGGCGGAGCAATGAGCAGTTCTTC. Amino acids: CASSQDRRRSNEQFF.

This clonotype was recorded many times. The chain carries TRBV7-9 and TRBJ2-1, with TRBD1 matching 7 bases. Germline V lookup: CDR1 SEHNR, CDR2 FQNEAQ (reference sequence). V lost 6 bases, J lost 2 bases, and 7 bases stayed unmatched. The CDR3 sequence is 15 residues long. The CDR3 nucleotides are TGTGCCAGCAGTTCGGGACAGAGGACCTACAATGAGCAGTTCTTC. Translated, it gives CASSSGQRTYNEQFF. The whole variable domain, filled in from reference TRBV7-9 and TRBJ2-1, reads DTGVSQNPRHKITKRGQNVTFRCDPISEHNRLYWYRQTLGQGPEFLTYFQNEAQLEKSRLLSDRFSAERPKGSFSTLEIQRTEQGDSAMYLCASSSGQRTYNEQFFGPGTRLTVL.

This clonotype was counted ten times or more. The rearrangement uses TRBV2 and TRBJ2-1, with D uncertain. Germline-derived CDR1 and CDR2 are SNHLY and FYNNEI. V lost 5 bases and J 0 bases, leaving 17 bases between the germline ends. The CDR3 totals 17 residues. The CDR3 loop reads CASSSKRPTSSYNEQFF. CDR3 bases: TGTGCCAGCAGTAGTAAAAGACCGACCAGCTCCTACAATGAGCAGTTCTTC.

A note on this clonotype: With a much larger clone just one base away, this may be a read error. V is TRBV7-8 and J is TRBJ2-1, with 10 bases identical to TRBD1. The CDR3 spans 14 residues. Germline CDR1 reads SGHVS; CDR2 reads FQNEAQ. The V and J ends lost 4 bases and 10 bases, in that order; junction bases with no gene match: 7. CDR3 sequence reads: CASSSDRGRGEQFF. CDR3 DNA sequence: TGTGCCAGCAGCTCCGACAGGGGGCGAGGCGAGCAGTTCTTC. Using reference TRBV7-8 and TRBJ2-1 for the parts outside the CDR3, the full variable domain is GAGVSQSPRYKVAKRGQDVALRCDPISGHVSLFWYQQALGQGPEFLTYFQNEAQLDKSGLPSDRFFAERPEGSVSTLKIQRTQQEDSAVYLCASSSDRGRGEQFFGPGTRLTVL.

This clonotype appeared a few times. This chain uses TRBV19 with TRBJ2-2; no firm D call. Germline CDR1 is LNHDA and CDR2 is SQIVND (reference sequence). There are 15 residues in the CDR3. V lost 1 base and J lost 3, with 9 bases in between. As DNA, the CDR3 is TGTGCCAGTAGTATAGCTGGGGTTGACACCGGGGAGCTGTTTTTT. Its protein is CASSIAGVDTGELFF.

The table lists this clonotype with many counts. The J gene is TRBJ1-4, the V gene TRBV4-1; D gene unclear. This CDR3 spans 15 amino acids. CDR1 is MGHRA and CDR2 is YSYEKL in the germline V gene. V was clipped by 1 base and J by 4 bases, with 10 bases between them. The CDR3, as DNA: TGCGCCAGCAGCCAAGCTGATCGGTTTAATGAAAAACTGTTTTTT. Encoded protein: CASSQADRFNEKLFF.

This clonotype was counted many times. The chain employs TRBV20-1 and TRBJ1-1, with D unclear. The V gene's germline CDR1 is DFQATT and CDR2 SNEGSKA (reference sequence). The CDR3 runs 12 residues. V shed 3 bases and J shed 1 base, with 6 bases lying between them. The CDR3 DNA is TGCAGTGCTAGGGGCAGGAACACTGAAGCTTTCTTT. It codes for CSARGRNTEAFF.

CDR3 sequence reads: CASRYEQYF. The CDR3 nucleotides are TGTGCCAGTCGGTACGAGCAGTACTTC. The chain is built from TRBV6-2 or TRBV6-3 and TRBJ2-7; D unresolved. Looked up from germline, CDR1 is MNHEY and CDR2 is SVGEGT. This CDR3 contains 9 residues. The ends were cut back, 9 bases at V and 4 bases at J, with 4 bases in the middle.

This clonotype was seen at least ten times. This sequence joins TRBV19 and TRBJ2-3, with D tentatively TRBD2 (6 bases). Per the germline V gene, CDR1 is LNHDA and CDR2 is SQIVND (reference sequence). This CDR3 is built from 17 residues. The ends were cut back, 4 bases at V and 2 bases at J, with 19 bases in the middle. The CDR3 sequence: CASSKERAGYSTDTQYF. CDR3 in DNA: TGTGCCAGTAGTAAAGAGAGAGCGGGCTATTCCACAGATACGCAGTATTTT. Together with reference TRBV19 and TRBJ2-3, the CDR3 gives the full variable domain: DGGITQSPKYLFRKEGQNVTLSCEQNLNHDAMYWYRQDPGQGLRLIYYSQIVNDFQKGDIAEGYSVSREKKESFPLTVTSAQKNPTAFYLCASSKERAGYSTDTQYFGPGTRLTVL.

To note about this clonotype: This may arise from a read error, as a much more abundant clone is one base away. CDR3 region: CASSLTARSDTQYF. Written as DNA, the CDR3 is TGCGCCAGCAGCTTGACGGCTAGGAGTGATACGCAGTATTTT. The chain is built from TRBV5-1 and TRBJ2-3; D not resolved. The CDR3 is 14 residues long. Trimming cost V 1 base and J 6 bases, with 12 bases left between them. Germline assignment: CDR1 SGHRS and CDR2 YFSETQ.

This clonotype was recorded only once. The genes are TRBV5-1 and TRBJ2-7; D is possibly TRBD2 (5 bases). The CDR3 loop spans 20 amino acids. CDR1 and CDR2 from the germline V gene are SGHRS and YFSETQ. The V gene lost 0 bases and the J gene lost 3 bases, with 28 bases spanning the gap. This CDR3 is CASSLEPWSPIGRGLYEQYF. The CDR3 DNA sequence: TGCGCCAGCAGCTTGGAACCCTGGAGTCCCATCGGCAGAGGGCTCTACGAGCAGTACTTC. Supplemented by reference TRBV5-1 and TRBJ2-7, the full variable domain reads KAGVTQTPRYLIKTRGQQVTLSCSPISGHRSVSWYQQTPGQGLQFLFEYFSETQRNKGNFPGRFSGRQFSNSRSEMNVSTLELGDSALYLCASSLEPWSPIGRGLYEQYFGPGTRLTVT.

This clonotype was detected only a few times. CDR3 sequence (DNA): TGTGCCAGTACTTATCACACCCTCCGGACAGGACTAGCCAAAAACATTCAGTACTTC. This encodes CASTYHTLRTGLAKNIQYF. This chain uses TRBV19 with TRBJ2-4, with 7 bases that match TRBD1. J lost 0 bases, V lost 7 bases, and 18 bases had no gene match. Germline-derived CDR1 and CDR2 are LNHDA and SQIVND (reference sequence). This CDR3 is 19 amino acids long.

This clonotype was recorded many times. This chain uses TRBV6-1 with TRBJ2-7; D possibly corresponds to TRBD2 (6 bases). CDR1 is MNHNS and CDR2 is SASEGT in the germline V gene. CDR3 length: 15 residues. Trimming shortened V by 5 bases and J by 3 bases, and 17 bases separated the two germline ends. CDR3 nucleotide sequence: TGTGCCAGCAGTTCCCCCGGGACTCACCTCTACGAGCAGTACTTC. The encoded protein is CASSSPGTHLYEQYF.

The CDR3 spells CAWSTGVSTEAFF. The DNA of the CDR3 is TGTGCCTGGAGTACAGGGGTGAGCACTGAAGCTTTCTTT. The chain carries TRBV30 and TRBJ1-1, with TRBD1 identical over 7 bases. The CDR3 runs to 13 residues. The V gene's germline CDR1 is GTSNPN and CDR2 SVGIG (reference sequence). The J segment lost 4 bases and the V segment lost 2 bases, leaving 4 bases of the junction unmatched.